This T cell receptor beta chain was recorded in a study of blood T cell repertoires in COVID-19. This CDR3 is 15 amino acids long. Per the germline V gene, CDR1 is SGHVS and CDR2 is FNYEAQ. Trimming cost V 2 bases and J 5 bases; bases outside gene matches: 6. Using immunoSEQ multiplex PCR, the repertoire was profiled, and TCRdb retains in-frame clones only, with some absent. The sample includes about 280,000 clones, almost 85% of them seen just once. The V call is TRBV7-6, the J call TRBJ2-5; 9 bases match TRBD1. The sample consisted of peripheral blood. The sequence came from a man aged 50 to 59 with active or convalescent COVID-19. CDR3 sequence: CASSLSGTGLETQYF. Written as DNA, the CDR3 is TGTGCCAGCAGCTTATCCGGGACAGGGTTGGAGACCCAGTACTTC.